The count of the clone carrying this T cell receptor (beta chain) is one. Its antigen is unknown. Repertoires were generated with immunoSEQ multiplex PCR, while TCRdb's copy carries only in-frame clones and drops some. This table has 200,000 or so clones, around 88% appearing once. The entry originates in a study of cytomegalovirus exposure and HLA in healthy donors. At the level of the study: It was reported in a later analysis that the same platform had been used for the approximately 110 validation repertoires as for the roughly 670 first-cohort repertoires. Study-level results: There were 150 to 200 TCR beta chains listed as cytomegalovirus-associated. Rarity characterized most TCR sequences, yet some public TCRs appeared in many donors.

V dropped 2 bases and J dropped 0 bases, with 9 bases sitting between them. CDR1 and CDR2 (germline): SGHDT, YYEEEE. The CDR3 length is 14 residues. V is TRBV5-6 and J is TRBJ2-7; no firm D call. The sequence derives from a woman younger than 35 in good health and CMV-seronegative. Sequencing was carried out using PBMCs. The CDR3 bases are TGTGCCAGCAGCTTTGAGGCGGACTCCTACGAGCAGTACTTC. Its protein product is CASSFEADSYEQYF.